The 25 T cell receptor beta chains below were found in one sample sequenced in a study of multiple sclerosis patients with progressive multifocal leukoencephalopathy. The time point is: time of PML onset. Assay: immunoSEQ multiplex PCR; the TCRdb copy retains only in-frame clones and omits some. This table holds roughly 32,000 clones, roughly 87% found once. The starting material was PBMCs, obtained from a patient treated with natalizumab. The receptors come from a human donor with progressive multifocal leukoencephalopathy.

The chain employs TRBV11-2 and TRBJ1-3; perhaps TRBD1 as D (5 bases). CDR3 length equals 15 residues. The germline V gene has CDR1 SGHAT and CDR2 FQNNGV. The V end lost 3 bases, the J end lost 2 bases, and 11 bases lay between the germline ends. The CDR3 coding sequence is TGTGCCAGCAGCTTCAGGGAATGGACTGGAAACACCATATATTTT. Its translation is CASSFREWTGNTIYF. Based on the CDR3 plus reference TRBV11-2 and TRBJ1-3, the full variable domain is EAGVAQSPRYKIIEKRQSVAFWCNPISGHATLYWYQQILGQGPKLLIQFQNNGVVDDSQLPKDRFSAERLKGVDSTLKIQPAKLEDSAVYLCASSFREWTGNTIYFGEGSWLTVV.

The chain uses TRBV5-8 and TRBJ1-2, with a tentative D call TRBD1 (5 bases). In germline, CDR1 is SGHTS, CDR2 YDEGEE. Trimming took off 0 bases at V and 2 bases at J, with 11 bases between the two ends. The CDR3 covers 15 residues. DNA of the CDR3: TGTGCCAGCAGCTTGGAGGGGCGCGCCAACTATGGCTACACCTTC. It yields the protein CASSLEGRANYGYTF.

This rearrangement joins TRBV29-1 to TRBJ2-1, with D uncertain. The V end was cut by 1 base, the J end by 2 bases, with 12 bases between. The germline gives CDR1 SQVTM, CDR2 ANQGSEA. The CDR3 has 15 amino acids. CDR3 in DNA: TGCAGCGTTGAAGTCGCTCCTTGGGCCTACAATGAGCAGTTCTTC. This sequence encodes CSVEVAPWAYNEQFF.

This clone has a handful of counts. CDR3 nucleotide sequence: TGTGCCAGCAGCTCGGAGGGGACAGGGGCTTCGAATCAGCCCCAGCATTTT. Translation gives CASSSEGTGASNQPQHF. The V and J genes are TRBV7-9 and TRBJ1-5, with 10 bases aligning to TRBD1. Trimming took 4 bases from V and 4 from J; bases not matched to a gene: 10. CDR1 and CDR2 (germline): SEHNR, FQNEAQ (reference sequence). This CDR3 region has 17 residues. The variable domain in full, completed from reference TRBV7-9 and TRBJ1-5, reads DTGVSQNPRHKITKRGQNVTFRCDPISEHNRLYWYRQTLGQGPEFLTYFQNEAQLEKSRLLSDRFSAERPKGSFSTLEIQRTEQGDSAMYLCASSSEGTGASNQPQHFGDGTRLSIL.

The chain employs TRBV6-1 and TRBJ1-2, with 12 nucleotides matching TRBD1. Germline lookup yields CDR1 MNHNS and CDR2 SASEGT. The ends lost 2 bases at V and 0 bases at J; junction bases unmatched: 4. The CDR3 runs 17 residues. The DNA of the CDR3 is TGTGCCAGCAGTGAAAGGGACAGGGGGCGAGCTAACTATGGCTACACCTTC. Amino acids: CASSERDRGRANYGYTF.

This chain connects TRBV20-1 to TRBJ2-1; no clear D gene. The CDR3 extends over 11 amino acids. V was cut by 0 bases and J by 10 bases, with 7 bases left in between. Germline V gene sequence: CDR1 DFQATT, CDR2 SNEGSKA (reference sequence). The CDR3 sequence is CSARDLEEQFF. Written as DNA, the CDR3 is TGCAGTGCTAGAGATCTAGAGGAGCAGTTCTTC.

The rearrangement uses TRBV18 and TRBJ2-1; 7 bases agree with TRBD1. V lost 8 bases and J lost 5; bases outside the gene matches: 12. This CDR3 contains 15 residues. Per germline, CDR1 KGHSH and CDR2 LQKENI. CDR3 residues: CASRALGQPDNEQFF. CDR3 nucleotide sequence: TGTGCCAGCCGGGCGCTGGGACAGCCTGACAATGAGCAGTTCTTC.

The table lists this clone with a few counts. The chain has TRBV4-2 and TRBJ2-1; 8 positions match TRBD2. This CDR3 region has 17 residues. Looked up from germline, CDR1 is LGHNA and CDR2 is YNFKEQ. The ends lost 0 bases at V and 0 bases at J; junction bases unmatched: 4. In nucleotides, the CDR3 is TGTGCCAGCAGCCAAGATGCAGCGGGAGCCTCCTACAATGAGCAGTTCTTC. Translated: CASSQDAAGASYNEQFF.

The CDR3 sequence is CASSESFYEQYF. CDR3 DNA: TGTGCCAGCAGTGAAAGCTTCTACGAGCAGTACTTC. The chain recombines TRBV2 with TRBJ2-7; no definite D call. Trimming shortened V by 2 bases and J by 3 bases, and 5 bases separated the two germline ends. This CDR3 region has 12 residues. Germline CDR1 SNHLY, CDR2 FYNNEI.

CDR3 DNA sequence: TGCGCCAGCAGCCAAGATGATGGTGGCGGCTCCTACAATGAGCAGTTCTTC. Its protein is CASSQDDGGGSYNEQFF. This sequence joins TRBV4-3 and TRBJ2-1, with D uncertain. The V end was cut by 0 bases, the J end by 0 bases, with 12 bases between. The CDR3 sequence is 17 residues long. Germline V CDR1 and CDR2: LGHNA, YSLEER.

The chain couples TRBV30 to TRBJ2-1; no definite D call. Germline CDR1 and CDR2: GTSNPN and SVGIG (reference sequence). The V gene lost 0 bases and the J gene lost 7 bases, with 7 bases spanning the gap. The length of the CDR3 is 12 residues. The CDR3 nucleotides read TGTGCCTGGAGTGTCCTGGGAAATGAGCAGTTCTTC. Its translation: CAWSVLGNEQFF.

The chain combines TRBV5-6 with TRBJ1-4; 7 nucleotides agree with TRBD1. The CDR3 totals 19 residues. Germline V gene data show CDR1 as SGHDT and CDR2 as YYEEEE. The ends lost 4 bases at V and 0 bases at J; junction bases unmatched: 15. CDR3 nucleotide sequence: TGTGCCAGCAGCCTTGACAGGGCAACACTCTTTTCAACTAATGAAAAACTGTTTTTT. Amino acid sequence: CASSLDRATLFSTNEKLFF.

The rearrangement uses TRBV4-3 and TRBJ2-1; D remains ambiguous. This CDR3 is built from 16 residues. Germline V gene lookup returns CDR1 LGHNA and CDR2 YSLEER. V was pared by 1 base and J by 0 bases, with 10 bases between. DNA of the CDR3: TGCGCCAGCAGCCAAGCGGGCGGCCGCTCCTACAATGAGCAGTTCTTC. Amino acid sequence: CASSQAGGRSYNEQFF.

CDR3 region: CASSSGQAVDEQFF. CDR3 nucleotides: TGCGCCAGCAGCTCGGGACAGGCTGTGGATGAGCAGTTCTTC. The V gene is TRBV5-1, the J gene TRBJ2-1; 8 bases line up with TRBD1. This CDR3 region has 14 residues. CDR1 and CDR2 (germline): SGHRS, YFSETQ. Trimming cost V 3 bases and J 8 bases; bases outside gene matches: 7.

This chain joins TRBV7-9 and TRBJ2-7; TRBD2 might be the D (6 bases). The CDR3 consists of 14 residues. V was cut by 4 bases and J by 3 bases, with 13 bases left in between. CDR1 is SEHNR, CDR2 FQNEAQ, per germline (reference sequence). CDR3 residues: CASSSPIGSYEQYF. CDR3 sequence (DNA): TGTGCCAGCAGCTCCCCTATCGGGAGCTACGAGCAGTACTTC.

This rearrangement joins TRBV15 to TRBJ1-2, with D hard to call. This CDR3 is built from 13 residues. Germline V CDR1 and CDR2: LNHNV, YYDKDF (reference sequence). Between the trimmed V and J ends, which lost 3 bases and 8 bases, there was a span of 13 bases. The DNA of the CDR3 is TGTGCCACCAGCAGCAAACAGAGCGGGGGCTACACCTTC. Amino acid sequence: CATSSKQSGGYTF.

The gene calls are TRBV5-1 and TRBJ2-7, with TRBD1 matching over 9 bases. Trimming cost V 0 bases and J 3 bases; bases outside gene matches: 4. Germline V gives CDR1 SGHRS, CDR2 YFSETQ. The CDR3 extends over 15 amino acids. The CDR3 reads CASSLGQGGGYEQYF. As DNA, the CDR3 is TGCGCCAGCAGCTTGGGACAGGGGGGCGGCTACGAGCAGTACTTC.

The gene calls are TRBV4-2 and TRBJ1-2; tentative D call: TRBD1 (6 bases). The CDR3 runs to 18 residues. V dropped 1 base and J dropped 0 bases, with 18 bases sitting between them. Per germline, CDR1 LGHNA and CDR2 YNFKEQ. Here the CDR3 reads CASSQGLGGKEANYGYTF. The DNA for the CDR3 is TGTGCCAGCAGCCAAGGACTGGGGGGCAAAGAAGCTAACTATGGCTACACCTTC.

This clone was detected only once. V is TRBV9 and J is TRBJ2-7; possibly TRBD1 or TRBD2 for D (5 bases each). This CDR3 has 15 amino acids. Germline V gives CDR1 SGDLS, CDR2 YYNGEE. Trimming pared 0 bases from V and 0 bases from J, leaving 10 bases between. The CDR3 DNA reads as TGTGCCAGCAGCGTAGGGACGGGGCTCTCCTACGAGCAGTACTTC. Its translation is CASSVGTGLSYEQYF.

This chain's CDR3 is CASSVGGGGEQYF. CDR3 bases: TGTGCCAGCAGTGTTGGGGGAGGCGGCGAGCAGTACTTC. The V call is TRBV6-1, the J call TRBJ2-7; D is possibly TRBD2 (6 bases). Germline CDR1 reads MNHNS; CDR2 reads SASEGT. The CDR3 is 13 amino acids. V was shortened by 4 bases and J by 6 bases, with 13 bases between the two germline ends.

The chain couples TRBV5-1 to TRBJ2-1, with D perhaps matching TRBD1 or TRBD2 (5 bases each). CDR1 is SGHRS and CDR2 is YFSETQ in the germline V gene. V was pared by 0 bases and J by 13 bases, with 17 bases between. The CDR3 runs to 14 residues. DNA for the CDR3: TGCGCCAGCAGCTTGGAATGGGACCCCATAACCCAGTTCTTC. This translates into CASSLEWDPITQFF.

The rearrangement uses TRBV18 and TRBJ2-7; 7 nucleotides align to TRBD1. Trimming at V came to 2 bases and at J to 1 base, leaving 8 bases not matched to a gene. The germline CDR1 and CDR2 sequences are KGHSH and LQKENI. The CDR3 has 16 residues. The CDR3 loop is CASSPEGVDRSYEQYF. Written as DNA, the CDR3 is TGTGCCAGCTCACCAGAAGGAGTGGACAGGTCCTACGAGCAGTACTTC. The full variable domain, its missing parts supplied by reference TRBV18 and TRBJ2-7, is NAGVMQNPRHLVRRRGQEARLRCSPMKGHSHVYWYRQLPEEGLKFMVYLQKENIIDESGMPKERFSAEFPKEGPSILRIQQVVRGDSAAYFCASSPEGVDRSYEQYFGPGTRLTVT.

The V call is TRBV5-1, the J call TRBJ1-4; D might be TRBD1 (6 bases). Per germline, CDR1 SGHRS and CDR2 YFSETQ. This CDR3 contains 14 residues. V lost 4 bases and J lost 5, with 12 bases in between. CDR3 sequence (DNA): TGCGCCAGCAGCCCAAAAGGGGGGAATGAAAAACTGTTTTTT. Its protein is CASSPKGGNEKLFF.

V gene TRBV18 combines with J gene TRBJ2-1; a weak D match, TRBD2 (5 bases). The CDR3 extends over 18 amino acids. V gave up 2 bases and J gave up 0 bases, with 17 bases separating them. CDR1 is KGHSH and CDR2 is LQKENI in the germline V gene. The CDR3 loop is CASSPVFRSGSSYNEQFF. The DNA of the CDR3 is TGTGCCAGCTCACCAGTCTTCCGCAGCGGAAGCTCCTACAATGAGCAGTTCTTC.

Of note for this clone: Other DNA sequences of this sample code for an identical CDR3. The genes are TRBV27 and TRBJ2-7, with 7 bases identical to TRBD1. CDR1 is MNHEY and CDR2 is SMNVEV in the germline V gene (reference sequence). After removal of 3 bases from V and 2 bases from J, the junction contained 1 base not matched to a gene. This CDR3 spans 13 amino acids. The CDR3: CASSLDRTYEQYF. CDR3 in DNA: TGTGCCAGCAGTTTGGACAGGACCTACGAGCAGTACTTC.